Listed here are 9 T cell receptor beta chains from one sample, sequenced in a study of beta chain features in type 1 diabetes. Study findings and constraints: Within each of all four CD4+ subsets, Type 1 diabetes patients had TCRB CDR3s that were moderately but significantly shorter.

Expressed TCRB transcripts were sequenced because the entire RNA isolate underwent reverse transcription. Assay used: immunoSEQ multiplex PCR; TCRdb lists only in-frame clones, some missing. The table includes 150,000 to 200,000 clones, 6.5% to 8.5% detected once. Their specific antigens are unknown. The sample consisted of central memory CD4+ T cells from blood. These receptors originate from a woman younger than 35 with type 1 diabetes.

The CDR3 nucleotides read TGTGCCAGCACCACGGGGACAGGGGGCTACGAGCAGTACTTC. It specifies CASTTGTGGYEQYF. The V call is TRBV11-3, the J call TRBJ2-7; 11 bases line up with TRBD1. This CDR3 comprises 14 residues. Per the germline V gene, CDR1 is SGHNT and CDR2 is YENEEA. J gave up 3 bases and V 7 bases, and 5 bases lay outside the gene matches.

This clone was counted only a few times. The same CDR3 can be traced to other DNA sequences in this sample. V is TRBV5-4 and J is TRBJ1-2, with D unclear. Germline assignment: CDR1 SGHNT and CDR2 YYREEE (reference sequence). V was shortened by 0 bases and J by 6 bases, with 6 bases between the two germline ends. This CDR3 has 12 amino acids. The CDR3 nucleotides read TGTGCCAGCAGCTTGGGAGGAGATGGCTACACCTTC. Translating it yields CASSLGGDGYTF.

The rearrangement uses TRBV6-1 and TRBJ2-5; 10 nucleotides agree with TRBD1. Germline V gene lookup returns CDR1 MNHNS and CDR2 SASEGT. The ends lost 6 bases at V and 7 bases at J; junction bases unmatched: 8. The CDR3 length is 14 residues. DNA of the CDR3: TGTGCCAGCAGCCCCGACAGGGGGCGGGGGACCCAGTACTTC. It yields the protein CASSPDRGRGTQYF.

This chain uses TRBV19 with TRBJ2-1; 8 bases are a match to TRBD2. Germline lookup yields CDR1 LNHDA and CDR2 SQIVND (reference sequence). With 7 bases clipped from V and 0 bases from J, the junction kept 2 bases outside the gene matches. The CDR3 totals 14 residues. The CDR3 is CASISGGSYNEQFF. In DNA form, the CDR3 reads TGTGCCAGTATAAGCGGGGGCTCCTACAATGAGCAGTTCTTC.

The J gene is TRBJ2-3, the V gene TRBV18, with 10 bases fitting TRBD1. This CDR3 has 15 amino acids. Germline trimming cut 3 bases from V and 4 bases from J; bases unmatched to any gene: 4. CDR1 and CDR2 (germline): KGHSH, LQKENI. The CDR3 sequence: CASSPGTGVADTQYF. The CDR3 DNA reads TGTGCCAGCTCACCCGGGACAGGGGTGGCAGATACGCAGTATTTT.

This clone was seen more than once but under ten times. V gene TRBV4-3 combines with J gene TRBJ1-6; D remains ambiguous. Germline CDR1 LGHNA, CDR2 YSLEER. This CDR3 comprises 16 residues. Trimming took 4 bases from V and 8 from J, leaving 18 bases between them. The CDR3 sequence: CASSPTGSGWDSPLHF. DNA of the CDR3: TGCGCCAGCAGCCCAACGGGGTCCGGCTGGGATTCACCCCTCCACTTT.

In its sample, this clone was seen a few times. This sequence joins TRBV5-1 and TRBJ1-2; 7 nucleotides line up with TRBD1. The CDR3 is 13 amino acids. The germline V gene has CDR1 SGHRS and CDR2 YFSETQ. With V trimmed by 0 bases and J by 7 bases, 3 bases remained unmatched. The CDR3 DNA reads as TGCGCCAGCAGCTTGGGACAGGGTGCTGGCTACACCTTC. Its translation: CASSLGQGAGYTF. Based on the CDR3 plus reference TRBV5-1 and TRBJ1-2, the full variable domain is KAGVTQTPRYLIKTRGQQVTLSCSPISGHRSVSWYQQTPGQGLQFLFEYFSETQRNKGNFPGRFSGRQFSNSRSEMNVSTLELGDSALYLCASSLGQGAGYTFGSGTRLTVV.

This clone has a handful of counts. The chain has TRBV28 and TRBJ2-5; no firm D call. Germline-derived CDR1 and CDR2 are MDHEN and SYDVKM. There are 13 residues in the CDR3. Trimming shortened V by 5 bases and J by 5 bases, and 12 bases separated the two germline ends. CDR3 region: CASSPYSSETQYF. The CDR3 region has the DNA TGTGCCAGCAGTCCATACAGCAGCGAGACCCAGTACTTC.

This clone was counted a few times. V usage is TRBV7-9 and J usage is TRBJ2-7, with D uncertain. CDR1 is SEHNR and CDR2 is FQNEAQ in the germline V gene (reference sequence). The CDR3 sequence is 11 residues long. Trimming removed 1 base from V and 5 bases from J, with 3 bases in between. Written as DNA, the CDR3 is TGTGCCAGCAGCTTAGTCGACGAGCAGTACTTC. This codes for CASSLVDEQYF.